Listed below are T cell receptor beta chains from one sample, sequenced in a study of blood T cell repertoires in COVID-19. Using immunoSEQ multiplex PCR, the repertoire was profiled, and TCRdb retains in-frame clones only, with some absent. Seen here are 430,000 or so clones, around nine tenths observed once, and the top ten hold 1.5% to 2%. Sequenced sample: PBMCs or T cells enriched from blood (not recorded which). Receptors were obtained from a woman between 40 and 50 years old who had recovered from COVID-19. Both conserved end residues are part of each CDR3. The D gene is left open where the match is weak. Size tells how often a clone was seen (once, few, many) or the class of an expanded clone, and some rows leave it out.

clone size | D gene | J gene | V gene | CDR3 DNA | CDR3 protein
- | - | TRBJ2-2 | TRBV2 | TGTGCCAGCAGTGAAGTTGAGGGAGGCACCGGGGAGCTGTTTTTT | CASSEVEGGTGELFF
- | TRBD2 | TRBJ2-2 | TRBV27 | TGTGCCAGCAGTGAATACGGGACTAGACCCAACACCGGGGAGCTGTTTTTT | CASSEYGTRPNTGELFF
- | TRBD1 | TRBJ1-1 | TRBV19 | TGTGCCAGTAGTATAGGGACAGGGATTTTGGCTGAAGCTTTCTTT | CASSIGTGILAEAFF
- | - | TRBJ1-6 | TRBV21-1 | TGTGCCAGCAGCAAATATGGCAGGCCCTATTCACCCCTCCACTTT | CASSKYGRPYSPLHF
- | - | TRBJ1-4 | TRBV4-3 | TGCGCCAGCAGCCGAGTACAGGGTCGTGCAAATGAAAAACTGTTTTTT | CASSRVQGRANEKLFF
- | TRBD1 | TRBJ2-7 | TRBV4-1 | TGCGCCAGCAGCCACCCGGGACAGGGATCCTACGAGCAGTACTTC | CASSHPGQGSYEQYF
once | - | TRBJ2-2 | TRBV15 | TGTGCCACCAGCAGAGCCTTCCCCGGGGAGCTGTTTTTT | CATSRAFPGELFF
- | TRBD2 | TRBJ2-7 | TRBV7-8 | TGTGCCAGCAGCTTAGCCAGACTAGCGGGACCTCTTCCCTACGAGCAGTACTTC | CASSLARLAGPLPYEQYF
few | - | TRBJ1-2 | TRBV11-2 | TGTGCCAGCAGCTTAGATCCTGGGGCCATCTATGGCTACACCTTC | CASSLDPGAIYGYTF
- | - | TRBJ2-2 | TRBV11-2 | TGTGCCAGCAGCTTAGCAGGGGAGCTGTTTTTT | CASSLAGELFF
once | - | TRBJ1-1 | TRBV4-3 | TGCGCCAGCAGCCAAGGGCGGTCCTTAAACACTGAAGCTTTCTTT | CASSQGRSLNTEAFF
- | TRBD2 | TRBJ2-1 | TRBV5-1 | TGCGCCAGCAGCTTGGCCGAAAGCGGGGCCTTGGGTGAGCAGTTCTTC | CASSLAESGALGEQFF
- | - | TRBJ2-5 | TRBV27 | TGTGCCAGCAGTTTATCCATAGGGGTACGAGAGACCCAGTACTTC | CASSLSIGVRETQYF
- | - | TRBJ1-5 | TRBV2 | TGTGCCAGCAGTGAAGAACTCTATCAGCCCCAGCATTTT | CASSEELYQPQHF
- | - | TRBJ1-3 | TRBV30 | TGTGCCTGGAGGTCTGGTTCTAGCTCTGGAAACACCATATATTTT | CAWRSGSSSGNTIYF
- | - | TRBJ1-2 | TRBV7-9 | TGTGCCAGCAGCCGAATGGGGGCTAGCTATGGCTACACCTTC | CASSRMGASYGYTF
- | - | TRBJ2-7 | TRBV2 | TGTGCCAGCGGAGCGGACCCCTACGAGCAGTACTTC | CASGADPYEQYF
- | - | TRBJ1-2 | TRBV4-1 | TGCGCCAGCAGCTTCCGGGACAATCGTGGCTACACCTTC | CASSFRDNRGYTF
- | TRBD1 | TRBJ1-1 | TRBV7-8 | TGTGCCAGCAGCCTTAGATTCGGAGGGACAGGGGGGACTGAAGCTTTCTTT | CASSLRFGGTGGTEAFF
- | TRBD1 | TRBJ2-7 | TRBV4-3 | TGCGCCAGCAGCCATCTAGGACAGGGCTCGCGTGAGCAGTACTTC | CASSHLGQGSREQYF
- | TRBD2 | TRBJ2-7 | TRBV9 | TGTGCCAGCAGCGTAGAACTAGCGGGTAAGTTTGGGTACTACGAGCAGTACTTC | CASSVELAGKFGYYEQYF
- | - | TRBJ1-2 | TRBV19 | TGTGCCAGTACGGGGGGACGGCGCTCCTCTGACAGATATGGCTACACCTTC | CASTGGRRSSDRYGYTF
- | - | TRBJ2-7 | TRBV27 | TGTGCCAGCAGTTTAGCGGGGACCAACTACGAGCAGTACTTC | CASSLAGTNYEQYF
- | - | TRBJ1-1 | TRBV7-8 | TGTGCCAGCAGCTTAGCCTCGCGGTTAATGAACACTGAAGCTTTCTTT | CASSLASRLMNTEAFF
- | - | TRBJ1-1 | TRBV10-3 | TGTGCCATCAGCAGTCCCCCGACGGGGGGAAACACTGAAGCTTTCTTT | CAISSPPTGGNTEAFF
- | - | TRBJ2-7 | TRBV18 | TGTGCCAGCTCGCCCGGGACACTTAACTCCTACGAGCAGTACTTC | CASSPGTLNSYEQYF
- | TRBD2 | TRBJ2-7 | TRBV10-3 | TGTGCCATCAGTGAGCACCCCGGACTAGCGGGCCCAAAGGGACCCTACGAGCAGTACTTC | CAISEHPGLAGPKGPYEQYF
- | TRBD1 | TRBJ1-1 | TRBV3-1/TRBV3-2 | TGTGCCAGCAGCCAAGACGGTGAGGGGACAGGAAGGACTGAAGCTTTCTTT | CASSQDGEGTGRTEAFF
- | - | TRBJ2-6 | TRBV5-1 | TGCGCCAGCAGCTTGCTCTCTGGGGCCAACGTCCTGACTTTC | CASSLLSGANVLTF
- | - | TRBJ1-2 | TRBV24-1 | TGTGCCACCACCCCTTGGGGGGGGGAGCGTGGCTACACCTTC | CATTPWGGERGYTF
few | - | TRBJ1-6 | TRBV19 | TGTGCCAGTAGCCGAGGGGGCTCCTATAATTCACCCCTCCACTTT | CASSRGGSYNSPLHF
- | TRBD2 | TRBJ2-3 | TRBV5-1 | TGCGCCAGCAGACGACTAGCGGGAGCAGATACGCAGTATTTT | CASRRLAGADTQYF
- | - | TRBJ1-2 | TRBV7-9 | TGTGCCAGCAGCTTACTGACTGGGTATGGCTACACCTTC | CASSLLTGYGYTF
- | - | TRBJ2-7 | TRBV12-3/TRBV12-4 | TGTGCCAGCAGTTCGACTGTGTCCTACGAGCAGTACTTC | CASSSTVSYEQYF
once | TRBD2 | TRBJ2-1 | TRBV11-3 | TGTGCCAGCAGCTTGGGACTAGCGGTTTACAATGAGCAGTTCTTC | CASSLGLAVYNEQFF
- | TRBD2 | TRBJ2-1 | TRBV7-8 | TGTGCCAGCAGCTTAGTGGTTGGAACTAGCGTGGGGAATGAGCAGTTCTTC | CASSLVVGTSVGNEQFF
- | - | TRBJ1-3 | TRBV11-2 | TGTGCCAGCAGCTTAGTGAGGAGAAACTCTGGAAACACCATATATTTT | CASSLVRRNSGNTIYF
once | TRBD1 | TRBJ2-1 | TRBV10-2 | TGCGCCAGCGGATTACAGGGGTACAATGAGCAGTTCTTC | CASGLQGYNEQFF
- | TRBD2 | TRBJ2-3 | TRBV4-2 | TGTGCCAGCAGCCAACCCGGACTAGCGGGAGACACAGATACGCAGTATTTT | CASSQPGLAGDTDTQYF
- | TRBD1 | TRBJ2-2 | TRBV5-1 | TGCGCCAGTTCGGACAGGGTGGGCACCGGGGAGCTGTTTTTT | CASSDRVGTGELFF
- | TRBD1 | TRBJ2-1 | TRBV10-3 | TGTGCCATCAGTGTCCTAACAGGGGGGAGGAATGAGCAGTTCTTC | CAISVLTGGRNEQFF
- | - | TRBJ1-1 | TRBV3-1/TRBV3-2 | TGTGCCAGCAGCCAGACCGGCGGGAACACTGAAGCTTTCTTT | CASSQTGGNTEAFF
- | TRBD2 | TRBJ2-2 | TRBV2 | TGTGCCAGCACGACTAGCGGAAACACCGGGGAGCTGTTTTTT | CASTTSGNTGELFF
- | TRBD2 | TRBJ2-1 | TRBV6-2/TRBV6-3 | TGTGCCAGCAGTTATCGGCTGGGAAGCGGGGCTTACAATGAGCAGTTCTTC | CASSYRLGSGAYNEQFF
- | - | TRBJ2-1 | TRBV5-1 | TGCGCCAGCAGCTCGGATAGCGGATCCTACAATGAGCAGTTCTTC | CASSSDSGSYNEQFF
- | - | TRBJ2-1 | TRBV4-2 | TGTGCCAGCAGCCAAGATTCGAATGAGCAGTTCTTC | CASSQDSNEQFF
- | - | TRBJ1-2 | TRBV7-9 | TGTGCCAGCAGCCCTACCTTTACCAACTACCAGGGTGCTAACTATGGCTACACCTTC | CASSPTFTNYQGANYGYTF
- | - | TRBJ2-7 | TRBV11-3 | TGTGCCAGCAGCATTCAGACAGGTTACGAGCAGTACTTC | CASSIQTGYEQYF
- | - | TRBJ1-2 | TRBV7-9 | TGTGCCAGCAGCGGCAGGGGAGCGGACTATGGCTACACCTTC | CASSGRGADYGYTF
- | - | TRBJ2-1 | TRBV9 | TGTGCCAGCAGCGTAGCTGAGGAAAGGTCCTACAATGAGCAGTTCTTC | CASSVAEERSYNEQFF
- | - | TRBJ1-1 | TRBV19 | TGTGCCAGTAGTACCCCCGACAGAACAAAACGACCTGAAGCTTTCTTT | CASSTPDRTKRPEAFF
few | - | TRBJ1-1 | TRBV30 | TGTGCCTGGAGTGTGGGGGCTGCCACTGAAGCTTTCTTT | CAWSVGAATEAFF